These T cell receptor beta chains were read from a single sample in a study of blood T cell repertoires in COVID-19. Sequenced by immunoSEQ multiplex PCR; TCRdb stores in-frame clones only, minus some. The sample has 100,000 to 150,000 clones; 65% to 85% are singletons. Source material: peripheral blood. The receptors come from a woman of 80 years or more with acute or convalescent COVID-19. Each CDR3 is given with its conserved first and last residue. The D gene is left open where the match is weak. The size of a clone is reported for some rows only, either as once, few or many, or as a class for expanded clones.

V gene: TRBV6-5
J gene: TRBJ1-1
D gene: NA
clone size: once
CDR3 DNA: TGTGCCAGCAGTTACCCTGGGGGGACTGAAGCTTTCTTT
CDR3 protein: CASSYPGGTEAFF

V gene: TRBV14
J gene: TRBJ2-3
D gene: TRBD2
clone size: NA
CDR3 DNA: TGTGCCAGCAGCCAAGATCGGGGGCTAGCGGGTTCTATCACAGATACGCAGTATTTT
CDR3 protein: CASSQDRGLAGSITDTQYF

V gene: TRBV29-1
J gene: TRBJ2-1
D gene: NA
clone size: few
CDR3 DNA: TGCAGCGTTGAAGATCCTACTGCTACGGAGCAGTTCTTC
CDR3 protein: CSVEDPTATEQFF

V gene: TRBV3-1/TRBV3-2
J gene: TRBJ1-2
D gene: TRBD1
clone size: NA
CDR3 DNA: TGTGCCAGCAGCCAACCCTACTCCGGGTCTGGACAGGGAGGAGGTGGCTACACCTTC
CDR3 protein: CASSQPYSGSGQGGGGYTF

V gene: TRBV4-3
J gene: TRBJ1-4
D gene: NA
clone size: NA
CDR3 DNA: TGCGCCAGCAGCCAAGATAGCGTAAATGAAAAACTGTTTTTT
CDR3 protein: CASSQDSVNEKLFF

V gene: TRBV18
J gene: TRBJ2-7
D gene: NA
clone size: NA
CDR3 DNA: TGTGCCAGCTCACTCTATGCGGGGGCTACGTACTACGAGCAGTACTTC
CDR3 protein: CASSLYAGATYYEQYF

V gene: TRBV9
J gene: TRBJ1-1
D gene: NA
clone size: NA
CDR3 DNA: TGTGCCAGCAGCGTAGGACCCGACAGGGAAGCTTTCTTT
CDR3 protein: CASSVGPDREAFF

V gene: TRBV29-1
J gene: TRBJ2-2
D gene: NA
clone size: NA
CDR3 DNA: TGCAGCGTTGAAGATCGACTCGGGACCGGGGAGCTGTTTTTT
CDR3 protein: CSVEDRLGTGELFF

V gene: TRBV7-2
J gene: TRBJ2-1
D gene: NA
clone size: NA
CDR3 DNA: TGTGCCAGCAGCTTATCAGGGTACTCCTACAATGAGCAGTTCTTC
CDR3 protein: CASSLSGYSYNEQFF

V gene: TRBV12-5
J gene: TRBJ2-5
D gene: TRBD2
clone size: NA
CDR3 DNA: TGTGCTAGTGGTCCCGGTCTAGCGGGGCAAGAGACCCAGTACTTC
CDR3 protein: CASGPGLAGQETQYF

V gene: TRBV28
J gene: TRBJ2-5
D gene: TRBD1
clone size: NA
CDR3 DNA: TGTGCCAGCAGTTCTGGACAGGTAGAGAGACCCCAGTACTTC
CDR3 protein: CASSSGQVERPQYF

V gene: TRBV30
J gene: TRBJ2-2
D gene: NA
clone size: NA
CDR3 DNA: TGTGCCTGGAGTGTACGGGTACTGAACACCGGGGAGCTGTTTTTT
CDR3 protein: CAWSVRVLNTGELFF

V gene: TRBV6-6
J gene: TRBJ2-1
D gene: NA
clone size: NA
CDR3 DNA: TGTGCCAGCATCCCGACCCCCGGGCGGGATGAGCAGTTCTTC
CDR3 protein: CASIPTPGRDEQFF

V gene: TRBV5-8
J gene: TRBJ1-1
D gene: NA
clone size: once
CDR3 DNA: TGTGCCAGCAGCCCCACGAGGTACACTGAAGCTTTCTTT
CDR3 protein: CASSPTRYTEAFF

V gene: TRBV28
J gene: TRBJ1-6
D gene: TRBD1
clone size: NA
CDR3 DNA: TGTGCCAGCAGTTCACCGGGACAGGGGGCTTCACCCCTCCACTTT
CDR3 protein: CASSSPGQGASPLHF

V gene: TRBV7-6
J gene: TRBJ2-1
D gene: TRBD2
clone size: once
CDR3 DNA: TGTGCCAGCAGCTCGGGACTAGCGGGCCAAGGGGAGCAGTTCTTC
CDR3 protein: CASSSGLAGQGEQFF

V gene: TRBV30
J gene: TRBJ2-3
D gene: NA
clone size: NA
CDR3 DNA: TGTGCCTGGAGTCAGGGACTTAGCGGAAGCACAGATACGCAGTATTTT
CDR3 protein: CAWSQGLSGSTDTQYF

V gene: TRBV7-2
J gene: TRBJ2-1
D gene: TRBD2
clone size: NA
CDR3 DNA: TGTGCCAGCAGCTTACAGGTCCGGGAGGTGGGACGTGAGCAGTTCTTC
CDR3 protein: CASSLQVREVGREQFF

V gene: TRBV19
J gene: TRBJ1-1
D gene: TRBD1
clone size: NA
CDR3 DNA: TGTGCCAGTAGTCACAACAGGGGGCAGACTGAAGCTTTCTTT
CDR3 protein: CASSHNRGQTEAFF

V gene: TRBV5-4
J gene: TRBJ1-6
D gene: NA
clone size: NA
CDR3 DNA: TGTGCCAGCAGCGCCGCCCAGGGAAATTCACCCCTCCACTTT
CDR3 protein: CASSAAQGNSPLHF

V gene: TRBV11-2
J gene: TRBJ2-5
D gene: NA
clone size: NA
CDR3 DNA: TGTGCCAGCAGCACTGAAGTCAGGGAGACCCAGTACTTC
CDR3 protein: CASSTEVRETQYF

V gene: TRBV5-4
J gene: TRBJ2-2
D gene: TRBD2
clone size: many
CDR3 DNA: TGTGCCAGCAGCTTGGCTTTGAGGCGGGGGGGCGACACCGGGGAGCTGTTTTTT
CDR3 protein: CASSLALRRGGDTGELFF

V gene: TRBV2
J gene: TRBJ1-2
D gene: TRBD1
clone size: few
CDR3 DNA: TGTGCCAGCAGATTTACTAAACCGGGACAGGGGGCGCGAGTGGACTATGGCTACACCTTC
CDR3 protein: CASRFTKPGQGARVDYGYTF

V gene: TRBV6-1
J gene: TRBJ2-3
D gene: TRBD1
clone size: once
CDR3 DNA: TGTGCCAGCAGTGACAGGGGGCGCACAGATACGCAGTATTTT
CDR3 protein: CASSDRGRTDTQYF

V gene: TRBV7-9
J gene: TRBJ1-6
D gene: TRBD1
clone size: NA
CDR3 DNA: TGTGCCAGCAGCTTAATACAGGGGGCTAATTCACCCCTCCACTTT
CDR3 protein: CASSLIQGANSPLHF

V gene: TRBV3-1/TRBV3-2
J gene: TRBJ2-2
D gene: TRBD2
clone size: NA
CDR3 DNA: TGTGCCAGCAGCCAAGCGGGTAGCGGGGGGGCTCGATGGTTCGGGGAGCTGTTTTTT
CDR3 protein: CASSQAGSGGARWFGELFF